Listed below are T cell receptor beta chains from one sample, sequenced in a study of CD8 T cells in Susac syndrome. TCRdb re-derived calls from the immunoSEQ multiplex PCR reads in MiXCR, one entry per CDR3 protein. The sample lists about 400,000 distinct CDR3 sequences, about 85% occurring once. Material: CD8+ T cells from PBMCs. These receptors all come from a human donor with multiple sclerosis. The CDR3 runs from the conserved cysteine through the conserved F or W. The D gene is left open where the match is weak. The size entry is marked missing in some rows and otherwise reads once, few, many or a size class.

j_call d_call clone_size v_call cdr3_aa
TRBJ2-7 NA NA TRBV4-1 CASSQALGTGYEQYF
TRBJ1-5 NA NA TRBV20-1 CSARDIDQPNQPQHF
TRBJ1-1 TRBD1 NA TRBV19 CASSITGQGVMNTEAFF
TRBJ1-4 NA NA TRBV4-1 CASSQEWVSEKLFF
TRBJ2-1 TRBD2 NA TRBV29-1 CSVVPLAGEVFF
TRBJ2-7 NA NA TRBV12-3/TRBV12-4 CASSLGTYYEQYF
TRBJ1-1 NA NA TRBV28 CASSPIPFALDTEAFF
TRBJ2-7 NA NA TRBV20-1 CSARDFGPGRTPYEQYF
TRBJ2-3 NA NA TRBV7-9 CASSLERISVFTDTQYF
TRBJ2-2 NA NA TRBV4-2 CASSQEGEGELFF
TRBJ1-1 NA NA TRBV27 CASSLASGFSTEAFF
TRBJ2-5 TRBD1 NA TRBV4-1 CASSQSTQGEQETQYF
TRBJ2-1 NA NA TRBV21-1 CASSNGLAGGPCEQFF
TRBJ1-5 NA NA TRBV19 CASSIGRQGGGNQPQHF
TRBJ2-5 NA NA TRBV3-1 CASSPGAENQETQYF
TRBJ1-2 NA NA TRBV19 CAINRTRLNYGYTF
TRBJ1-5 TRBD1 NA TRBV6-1 CASSEWQGAGRFSNQPQHF
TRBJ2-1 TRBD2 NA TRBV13 CASSFWTSGRASSYNEQFF
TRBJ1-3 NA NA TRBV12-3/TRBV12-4 CASSTNVLDGSGNTIYF
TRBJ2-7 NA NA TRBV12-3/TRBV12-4 CASAWTDAIYEQYF
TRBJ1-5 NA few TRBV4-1 CASSPTGNQPQHF
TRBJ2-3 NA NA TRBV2 CASSQAADTQYF
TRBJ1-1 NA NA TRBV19 CASSPWIMNTEAFF
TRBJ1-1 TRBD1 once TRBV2 CASSHPSTGEYIEAFF
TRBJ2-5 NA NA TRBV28 CASSFHESGTQYF
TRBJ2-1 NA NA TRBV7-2 CASSEARGRNEQFF
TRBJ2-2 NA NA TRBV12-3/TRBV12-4 CASSFKVGELFF
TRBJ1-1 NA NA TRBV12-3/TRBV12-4 CASGDPPNTEAFF
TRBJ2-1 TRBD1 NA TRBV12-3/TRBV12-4 CASSLGVGTGVNEQFF
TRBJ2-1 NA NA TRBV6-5 CASSYMGSYNEQFF